The rows below give T cell receptor beta chains drawn from one sample of a study of CD4 T cells in relation to SARS-CoV-2 and coronaviruses. The assay was immunoSEQ multiplex PCR, and TCRdb's table has in-frame clones only and misses some. The sample lists over 15,000 clones, around 73% seen once, with 7.5% to 10% in the top ten. These TCRs are of unknown antigen specificity. The sequenced material came from CD4+ T cells from PBMCs, cultured in vitro. The receptors shown here come from a human donor in good health. Both conserved end residues are part of each CDR3. The D gene is left open where the match is weak. Only part of the rows carry a size: once, few, many, or a class if the clone is expanded.

CDR3 protein: CASSQGGLATQYF
CDR3 DNA: TGTGCCAGCAGCCAGGGCGGGCTAGCGACCCAGTACTTC
clone size: few
V gene: TRBV7-3
J gene: TRBJ2-5
D gene: .

CDR3 protein: CASSLNGGWGGEQYF
CDR3 DNA: TGTGCCAGCAGCTTAAATGGCGGGTGGGGAGGCGAGCAGTACTTC
clone size: .
V gene: TRBV7-3
J gene: TRBJ2-7
D gene: .

CDR3 protein: CASSLGTGSSYEQYF
CDR3 DNA: TGCGCCAGCAGCTTGGGGACAGGGAGCTCCTACGAGCAGTACTTC
clone size: .
V gene: TRBV5-1
J gene: TRBJ2-7
D gene: TRBD1

CDR3 protein: CASSVHVGEQFF
CDR3 DNA: TGTGCCAGCAGCGTACATGTTGGTGAGCAGTTCTTC
clone size: .
V gene: TRBV3-1/TRBV3-2
J gene: TRBJ2-1
D gene: .

CDR3 protein: CASSSGTGDSYEQYF
CDR3 DNA: TGTGCCAGCAGCTCTGGGACAGGGGATTCCTACGAGCAGTACTTC
clone size: .
V gene: TRBV7-7
J gene: TRBJ2-7
D gene: TRBD1

CDR3 protein: CASSLREGGNNEQFF
CDR3 DNA: TGTGCCAGCAGCCTCCGGGAGGGGGGAAACAATGAGCAGTTCTTC
clone size: .
V gene: TRBV4-2
J gene: TRBJ2-1
D gene: TRBD2

CDR3 protein: CASSLGGGPTGANVLTF
CDR3 DNA: TGTGCCAGCAGCTTGGGTGGAGGGCCCACTGGGGCCAACGTCCTGACTTTC
clone size: .
V gene: TRBV5-4
J gene: TRBJ2-6
D gene: .

CDR3 protein: CASSPQPPDRANYGYTF
CDR3 DNA: TGTGCCAGCAGCCCCCAGCCCCCGGACAGGGCCAACTATGGCTACACCTTC
clone size: .
V gene: TRBV11-2
J gene: TRBJ1-2
D gene: TRBD1

CDR3 protein: CASRPMANSYEQYF
CDR3 DNA: TGTGCCAGCCGCCCAATGGCTAACTCCTACGAGCAGTACTTC
clone size: .
V gene: TRBV2
J gene: TRBJ2-7
D gene: .

CDR3 protein: CASSYFGGYTF
CDR3 DNA: TGTGCCAGCAGTTATTTCGGGGGCTACACCTTC
clone size: once
V gene: TRBV6-2/TRBV6-3
J gene: TRBJ1-2
D gene: .

CDR3 protein: CASSVGRGAGSPLHF
CDR3 DNA: TGTGCCAGCAGCGTAGGTCGAGGGGCGGGTTCACCCCTCCACTTT
clone size: .
V gene: TRBV9
J gene: TRBJ1-6
D gene: .